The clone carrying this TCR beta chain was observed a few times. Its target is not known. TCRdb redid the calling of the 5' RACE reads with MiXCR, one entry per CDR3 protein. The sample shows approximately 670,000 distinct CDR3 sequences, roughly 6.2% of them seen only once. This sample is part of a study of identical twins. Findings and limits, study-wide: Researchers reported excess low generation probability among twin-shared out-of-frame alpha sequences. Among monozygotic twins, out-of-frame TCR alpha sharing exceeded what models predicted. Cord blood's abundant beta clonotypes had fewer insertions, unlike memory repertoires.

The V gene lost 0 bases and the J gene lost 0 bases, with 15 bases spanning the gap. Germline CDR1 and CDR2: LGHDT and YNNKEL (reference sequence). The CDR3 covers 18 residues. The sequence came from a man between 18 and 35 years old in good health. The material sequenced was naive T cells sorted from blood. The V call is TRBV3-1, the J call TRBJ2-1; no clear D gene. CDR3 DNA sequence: TGTGCCAGCAGCCAAGATTCCTTGCGGTTATACTCCTACAATGAGCAGTTCTTC. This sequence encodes CASSQDSLRLYSYNEQFF.